These 19 T cell receptor beta chains share one sample of origin, sequenced in a study of blood T cell repertoires in COVID-19. Here immunoSEQ multiplex PCR was the method, and the copy in TCRdb shows in-frame clones only, minus some. The sample contains 350,000 to 550,000 clones, 80% to 90% of which appear only once. The specimen was peripheral blood. The source is a woman in her twenties or thirties with acute or convalescent COVID-19.

This sequence joins TRBV12-3 or TRBV12-4 and TRBJ1-2; no definite D call. The V end was cut by 4 bases, the J end by 0 bases, with 6 bases between. The CDR3 consists of 13 residues. The chain's CDR3 is CASSSTANYGYTF. In DNA, the CDR3 is TGTGCCAGCAGTTCCACAGCTAACTATGGCTACACCTTC.

The chain employs TRBV28 and TRBJ2-2; D is undetermined. The CDR3 spans 14 residues. From germline, CDR1 is MDHEN and CDR2 SYDVKM. Trimming shortened V by 6 bases and J by 0 bases, and 8 bases separated the two germline ends. CDR3 DNA: TGTGCCAGCAGGGGCCTATCGAACACCGGGGAGCTGTTTTTT. This codes for CASRGLSNTGELFF.

This chain uses TRBV11-2 with TRBJ2-5, with a possible D match to TRBD2 (7 bases). CDR3 size: 15 residues. V was pared by 0 bases and J by 4 bases, with 12 bases between. Germline V lookup: CDR1 SGHAT, CDR2 FQNNGV. The DNA of the CDR3 is TGTGCCAGCAGCTTAGAGTGGGGGGGCAGAGAGACCCAGTACTTC. Translating it yields CASSLEWGGRETQYF. The full variable domain, its missing parts supplied by reference TRBV11-2 and TRBJ2-5, is EAGVAQSPRYKIIEKRQSVAFWCNPISGHATLYWYQQILGQGPKLLIQFQNNGVVDDSQLPKDRFSAERLKGVDSTLKIQPAKLEDSAVYLCASSLEWGGRETQYFGPGTRLLVL.

The chain joins TRBV6-6 to TRBJ2-5; TRBD2 matches 9 bases. The V segment lost 5 bases and the J segment 1 base; nucleotides outside the gene matches: 5. The CDR3 loop spans 15 amino acids. Germline loops: CDR1 MNHNY, CDR2 SVGAGI (reference sequence). The CDR3 is CASSPRLAVQETQYF. The CDR3 region has the DNA TGTGCCAGCAGTCCGAGACTAGCGGTCCAAGAGACCCAGTACTTC.

This clone was seen once. The chain combines TRBV2 with TRBJ1-2; a weak D match, TRBD1 (5 bases). CDR3 length equals 14 residues. CDR1 SNHLY and CDR2 FYNNEI come from the germline V gene. With 7 bases removed from V and 6 bases from J, the gap between germline ends came to 18 bases. This CDR3 is CASTTQEGKNGYTF. The CDR3 bases are TGTGCCAGCACCACCCAGGAGGGGAAAAATGGCTACACCTTC.

The chain couples TRBV15 to TRBJ1-5; TRBD1 aligns across 7 bases. Germline CDR1 LNHNV, CDR2 YYDKDF (reference sequence). The CDR3 contains 17 residues. The junction had 20 bases not matched to a gene; V was cut back by 5 bases and J by 10 bases. Here the CDR3 DNA reads TGTGCCACCAGCTGGCGGTATGGGACAGACAAAAATCGCCCCCAGCATTTT. Protein sequence: CATSWRYGTDKNRPQHF.

In its sample, this clone was seen once. This chain connects TRBV7-9 to TRBJ2-7; 9 positions agree with TRBD1. In germline, CDR1 is SEHNR, CDR2 FQNEAQ (reference sequence). This CDR3 contains 13 residues. CDR3 loop: CAIRDRDEYEQYF. CDR3 DNA sequence: TGTGCTATCCGGGACAGGGACGAGTACGAGCAGTACTTC. The complete variable domain, with remaining parts taken from reference TRBV7-9 and TRBJ2-7, reads DTGVSQNPRHKITKRGQNVTFRCDPISEHNRLYWYRQTLGQGPEFLTYFQNEAQLEKSRLLSDRFSAERPKGSFSTLEIQRTEQGDSAMYLCAIRDRDEYEQYFGPGTRLTVT.

The chain employs TRBV12-3 or TRBV12-4 and TRBJ2-1; TRBD2 might be the D (5 bases). The CDR3 length is 13 residues. V lost 4 bases and J lost 7, with 11 bases in between. CDR3 coding DNA: TGTGCCAGCAGTTATTACACGGGGAATGAGCAGTTCTTC. Its protein product is CASSYYTGNEQFF.

J is TRBJ2-4 and V is TRBV27; D remains ambiguous. From germline, CDR1 is MNHEY and CDR2 SMNVEV (reference sequence). The CDR3 has 15 amino acids. V was cut by 4 bases and J by 4 bases, with 14 bases left in between. CDR3 region: CASSSPVQAKNIQYF. Written as DNA, the CDR3 is TGTGCCAGCAGTTCTCCCGTCCAGGCTAAAAACATTCAGTACTTC.

V gene TRBV9 combines with J gene TRBJ2-2; 7 bases fit TRBD1. Germline V gives CDR1 SGDLS, CDR2 YYNGEE. Trimming removed 3 bases from V and 5 bases from J; junction bases left unmatched: 1. The CDR3 is 13 residues long. In nucleotides, the CDR3 is TGTGCCAGCAGCGCGACAGGGACCGGGGAGCTGTTTTTT. It yields the protein CASSATGTGELFF.

This sequence joins TRBV10-2 and TRBJ1-5; possibly TRBD1 for D (6 bases). In germline, CDR1 is WSHSY, CDR2 SAAADI. V gave up 3 bases and J gave up 6 bases, with 9 bases separating them. CDR3 length: 13 amino acids. In DNA form, the CDR3 reads TGCGCCAGCAGTGAAACAGGGAGTCAGCCCCAGCATTTT. Translated: CASSETGSQPQHF.

This chain joins TRBV5-1 and TRBJ2-5; 13 nucleotides align to TRBD2. The CDR3 loop spans 17 amino acids. The germline gives CDR1 SGHRS, CDR2 YFSETQ. The V and J ends lost 2 bases and 1 base, in that order; junction bases with no gene match: 5. CDR3 in amino acids: CASSLLAGGSIQETQYF. CDR3 sequence (DNA): TGCGCCAGCAGCTTACTAGCGGGGGGGTCAATCCAAGAGACCCAGTACTTC.

V gene TRBV7-8 combines with J gene TRBJ1-5, with D uncertain. The CDR3 has 17 residues. Trimming cost V 0 bases and J 5 bases, with 17 bases left between them. CDR1 SGHVS and CDR2 FQNEAQ come from the germline V gene. CDR3 DNA: TGTGCCAGCAGCTTAGCTCCAGGTTTTGTACAACATCAGCCCCAGCATTTT. Translated: CASSLAPGFVQHQPQHF.

V gene TRBV18 combines with J gene TRBJ1-1, with TRBD1 as a possible D gene (6 bases). The CDR3 totals 15 residues. Germline assignment: CDR1 KGHSH and CDR2 LQKENI. Between the trimmed V and J ends, which lost 3 bases and 4 bases, there was a span of 15 bases. DNA of the CDR3: TGTGCCAGCTCACCTGTAGATCAGGGGTTCACTGAAGCTTTCTTT. Amino acid sequence: CASSPVDQGFTEAFF.

This clone was seen a few times. Here the CDR3 DNA reads TGCGCCAGCAGCCAAGTTCTTTTGCGGCAAAACACTGAAGCTTTCTTT. Translating gives CASSQVLLRQNTEAFF. The J gene is TRBJ1-1, the V gene TRBV4-1; D not certain. Germline-derived CDR1 and CDR2 are MGHRA and YSYEKL. Trimming took off 1 base at V and 2 bases at J, with 14 bases between the two ends. CDR3 length: 16 residues.

The rearrangement joins TRBV9 to TRBJ1-3, with 9 bases fitting TRBD1. The trim removed 0 bases at V and 4 bases at J, leaving 8 bases unmatched. The CDR3 is 17 amino acids. Germline values: CDR1 SGDLS, CDR2 YYNGEE. The CDR3 nucleotides are TGTGCCAGCAGCGTAGATCCCGGGACAGGGATCGGAAACACCATATATTTT. Protein: CASSVDPGTGIGNTIYF.

The rearrangement links TRBV29-1 to TRBJ2-3; 12 positions agree with TRBD1. Germline-derived CDR1 and CDR2 are SQVTM and ANQGSEA. The CDR3 extends over 15 amino acids. After removal of 4 bases from V and 4 bases from J, the junction contained 6 bases not matched to a gene. In nucleotides, the CDR3 is TGCAGCGTTGGACCCGGGACAGGGGGCTCAGATACGCAGTATTTT. Amino acids: CSVGPGTGGSDTQYF.

To note about this clone: Other DNA sequences in this sample translate to the same CDR3. The chain has TRBV7-3 and TRBJ2-1; possibly TRBD2 for D (6 bases). CDR3 length equals 13 residues. The V end lost 2 bases, the J end lost 7 bases, and 9 bases lay between the germline ends. The germline CDR1 and CDR2 sequences are SGHTA and FQGTGA. The CDR3, as DNA: TGTGCCAGCAGCTTAGAGGAGGGGAATGAGCAGTTCTTC. Amino acid sequence: CASSLEEGNEQFF.

The chain is built from TRBV19 and TRBJ2-1; 7 bases are a match to TRBD2. The ends lost 5 bases at V and 2 bases at J; junction bases unmatched: 3. The germline V gene encodes CDR1 LNHDA and CDR2 SQIVND (reference sequence). The CDR3 totals 14 residues. The chain's CDR3 is CASSLGGAYNEQFF. CDR3 bases: TGTGCCAGTAGTCTGGGGGGGGCCTACAATGAGCAGTTCTTC. The full variable domain, completed using reference TRBV19 and TRBJ2-1, is DGGITQSPKYLFRKEGQNVTLSCEQNLNHDAMYWYRQDPGQGLRLIYYSQIVNDFQKGDIAEGYSVSREKKESFPLTVTSAQKNPTAFYLCASSLGGAYNEQFFGPGTRLTVL.